Listed here are 30 T cell receptor beta chains from one sample, sequenced in a study of blood T cell repertoires in COVID-19 (dated by TCRdb to the early 2020s). Library method: the immunoSEQ multiplex PCR assay. Imported from immuneACCESS, the table was reduced by TCRdb to in-frame sequences with V and J called. These copies leave out some clones; in studies compared against another copy, an unresolved V gene accounts for under half, and the cause of the remainder is not known. Counted in this sample were some 150,000 clones; 75% to 90% of them appeared once. Clones ranked in the top ten supply roughly 4% of the sample. Sequencing was performed on PBMCs or T cells enriched from blood (not recorded which). These TCRs come from a man aged 50 to 60 who had recovered from COVID-19.

The J gene is TRBJ1-2, the V gene TRBV2; D is undetermined. Trimming cost V 8 bases and J 8 bases, with 18 bases left between them. The CDR3 length is 13 residues. CDR1 is SNHLY and CDR2 is FYNNEI in the germline V gene. The CDR3, as DNA: TGTGCCAGCTCCGAACGGGAGGCGGGGGGCTACACCTTC. Translated, it gives CASSEREAGGYTF.

The chain combines TRBV6-5 with TRBJ2-6, with D possibly matching TRBD1 (6 bases). There are 13 residues in the CDR3. Germline values: CDR1 MNHEY, CDR2 SVGAGI. With 11 bases removed from V and 4 bases from J, the gap between germline ends came to 12 bases. CDR3 sequence (DNA): TGTGCCGTCCAGGGGACCGGGGCCAACGTCCTGACTTTC. Amino acid sequence: CAVQGTGANVLTF.

This chain connects TRBV28 to TRBJ1-6; D call uncertain. CDR1 and CDR2 from the germline V gene are MDHEN and SYDVKM. CDR3 length: 15 residues. Trimming pared 3 bases from V and 6 bases from J, leaving 12 bases between. The DNA for the CDR3 is TGTGCCAGCAGTTTGTTGGTCGGGAGTAATTCACCCCTCCACTTT. Residues: CASSLLVGSNSPLHF.

The chain carries TRBV7-9 and TRBJ2-5, with D perhaps matching TRBD1 (7 bases). Germline CDR1 SEHNR, CDR2 FQNEAQ (reference sequence). V dropped 3 bases and J dropped 2 bases, with 22 bases sitting between them. There are 18 residues in the CDR3. CDR3 region: CASSLWAPPGGLQETQYF. The CDR3 nucleotides read TGTGCCAGCAGCTTGTGGGCCCCTCCAGGGGGGCTGCAAGAGACCCAGTACTTC.

The genes are TRBV5-1 and TRBJ2-7, with 11 bases matching TRBD2. The V segment lost 4 bases and the J segment 0 bases; nucleotides outside the gene matches: 3. There are 15 residues in the CDR3. The germline gives CDR1 SGHRS, CDR2 YFSETQ. The CDR3: CASSVLAGASYEQYF. The CDR3 nucleotides are TGCGCCAGCAGCGTACTAGCGGGAGCCTCCTACGAGCAGTACTTC.

This clone was seen a few times. This chain joins TRBV7-2 and TRBJ2-2; unclear D gene. The CDR3 runs 17 residues. Trimming shortened V by 0 bases and J by 4 bases, and 15 bases separated the two germline ends. The germline V gene encodes CDR1 SGHTA and CDR2 FQGNSA. CDR3 loop: CASSLARIALGTGELFF. The CDR3 DNA reads TGTGCCAGCAGCTTAGCGCGGATAGCCCTGGGCACCGGGGAGCTGTTTTTT.

This rearrangement joins TRBV19 to TRBJ2-3; 7 bases agree with TRBD2. With 3 bases clipped from V and 1 base from J, the junction kept 4 bases outside the gene matches. The CDR3 runs to 15 residues. Germline values: CDR1 LNHDA, CDR2 SQIVND (reference sequence). The chain's CDR3 is CASSIGLGGTDTQYF. In nucleotides, the CDR3 is TGTGCCAGTAGTATTGGACTAGGGGGCACAGATACGCAGTATTTT.

This rearrangement joins TRBV7-7 to TRBJ1-3, with D unresolved. This CDR3 contains 13 residues. CDR1 and CDR2 (germline): SSHAT, FNYEAQ (reference sequence). V dropped 2 bases and J dropped 4 bases, with 6 bases sitting between them. CDR3 region: CASSLSRGNTIYF. CDR3 DNA sequence: TGTGCCAGCAGCTTATCCAGAGGAAACACCATATATTTT.

J is TRBJ1-4 and V is TRBV24-1; no definite D call. V was pared by 3 bases and J by 7 bases, with 11 bases between. This CDR3 has 14 amino acids. The germline V gene has CDR1 KGHDR and CDR2 SFDVKD. The CDR3 bases are TGTGCCACCAGTGATCGCCAGGCAAGTGAAAAACTGTTTTTT. This translates into CATSDRQASEKLFF.

The chain links TRBV7-9 to TRBJ2-7, with TRBD2 identical over 8 bases. Germline CDR1 is SEHNR and CDR2 is FQNEAQ (reference sequence). V trimming: 3 bases; J trimming: 0 bases; junction bases outside the gene matches: 7. CDR3 length equals 16 residues. The CDR3 DNA sequence: TGTGCCAGCAGCTTTGGGCAAGCGGGAGTCTCCTACGAGCAGTACTTC. It is translated as CASSFGQAGVSYEQYF.

The chain carries TRBV12-3 or TRBV12-4 and TRBJ2-2; D not resolved. The CDR3 spans 13 residues. V was clipped by 4 bases and J by 3 bases, with 6 bases between them. CDR3 in amino acids: CASSSRYTGELFF. The DNA of the CDR3 is TGTGCCAGCAGTTCCAGGTACACCGGGGAGCTGTTTTTT.

The chain links TRBV19 to TRBJ2-5; tentative D call: TRBD2 (5 bases). This CDR3 is built from 15 residues. Germline values: CDR1 LNHDA, CDR2 SQIVND (reference sequence). The V and J ends lost 5 bases and 0 bases respectively, with 13 bases between them. CDR3 nucleotides: TGTGCCAGTAGTCCCCTTCCGGGGTACCAAGAGACCCAGTACTTC. Translation: CASSPLPGYQETQYF.

This clone has only a few counts. The chain has TRBV27 and TRBJ2-7; 8 nucleotides match TRBD1. The CDR3 loop spans 15 amino acids. Germline loops: CDR1 MNHEY, CDR2 SMNVEV (reference sequence). V was pared by 4 bases and J by 3 bases, with 8 bases of the junction left unmatched. The CDR3 DNA is TGTGCCAGCAGTTCCCTAGGGGGACAGGACTACGAGCAGTACTTC. Translating gives CASSSLGGQDYEQYF.

The V call is TRBV28, the J call TRBJ2-1, with 9 bases fitting TRBD1. With 6 bases clipped from V and 3 bases from J, the junction kept 9 bases outside the gene matches. The germline V gene has CDR1 MDHEN and CDR2 SYDVKM. This CDR3 is built from 16 residues. CDR3 coding DNA: TGTGCCAGCAGCCTCCTGGACAGGGGAAGCTACAATGAGCAGTTCTTC. Translated, it gives CASSLLDRGSYNEQFF.

J is TRBJ1-2 and V is TRBV6-2 or TRBV6-3; TRBD1 matches 8 bases. V was pared by 0 bases and J by 4 bases, with 1 base of the junction left unmatched. Germline CDR1 is MNHEY and CDR2 is SVGEGT. The CDR3 sequence is 14 residues long. CDR3 nucleotide sequence: TGTGCCAGCAGTTACTCAGACAGGGGCTATGGCTACACCTTC. Its protein is CASSYSDRGYGYTF.

Worth noting for this clone: Compared with germline, one end of the junction differs, possibly owing to a read error. The chain joins TRBV20-1 to TRBJ1-4; D is unclear. Germline assignment: CDR1 DFQATT and CDR2 SNEGSKA (reference sequence). The CDR3 extends over 11 amino acids. CDR3 sequence: CSARAKEKLFF. The DNA for the CDR3 is TGCAGTGCTAGAGCTAAGGAAAAACTGTTTTTT.

In its sample, this clone was seen once. The chain employs TRBV2 and TRBJ1-4, with 9 bases fitting TRBD1. The V gene's germline CDR1 is SNHLY and CDR2 FYNNEI. Trimming cost V 5 bases and J 6 bases; bases outside gene matches: 4. This CDR3 has 14 amino acids. The CDR3 DNA sequence: TGTGCCAGCAGTTTACAGGGGGCGGATGAAAAACTGTTTTTT. Encoded protein: CASSLQGADEKLFF.

A single count supports this clone. The gene calls are TRBV11-3 and TRBJ2-7; 8 nucleotides agree with TRBD2. Per the germline V gene, CDR1 is SGHNT and CDR2 is YENEEA. The CDR3 covers 13 residues. Trimming cost V 4 bases and J 4 bases; bases outside gene matches: 3. This CDR3 is CASSSGGEYEQYF. In DNA form, the CDR3 reads TGTGCCAGCAGCTCGGGGGGGGAGTACGAGCAGTACTTC.

The V call is TRBV7-8, the J call TRBJ1-4, with TRBD1 as a possible D gene (6 bases). V lost 5 bases, J lost 5 bases, and 12 bases lay in between. The CDR3 runs to 14 residues. CDR1 and CDR2 (germline): SGHVS, FQNEAQ. CDR3 in DNA: TGTGCCAGCAGCAGAGGGACACTGAATGAAAAACTGTTTTTT. It encodes CASSRGTLNEKLFF. The full variable domain, rest sourced from reference TRBV7-8 and TRBJ1-4, is GAGVSQSPRYKVAKRGQDVALRCDPISGHVSLFWYQQALGQGPEFLTYFQNEAQLDKSGLPSDRFFAERPEGSVSTLKIQRTQQEDSAVYLCASSRGTLNEKLFFGSGTQLSVL.

CDR3 DNA sequence: TGTGCCAGCAGCAGGGTATCCTATGGCTACACCTTC. Translated, it gives CASSRVSYGYTF. The J gene is TRBJ1-2, the V gene TRBV28; D possibly corresponds to TRBD1 (5 bases). The V and J ends lost 6 bases and 4 bases respectively, with 9 bases between them. CDR1 MDHEN and CDR2 SYDVKM come from the germline V gene. The CDR3 is 12 amino acids.

The rearrangement joins TRBV28 to TRBJ1-3; D remains ambiguous. V gave up 7 bases and J gave up 0 bases, with 10 bases separating them. CDR3 length: 14 amino acids. CDR1 is MDHEN and CDR2 is SYDVKM in the germline V gene. The CDR3 loop reads CASMFPSSGNTIYF. DNA for the CDR3: TGTGCCAGCATGTTTCCCTCCTCTGGAAACACCATATATTTT.

This clone was seen once. Different DNA sequences within this sample yield the same CDR3. The chain recombines TRBV28 with TRBJ1-1; D is undetermined. Deletions cut 4 bases from V and 3 bases from J, with 3 bases between. The CDR3 extends over 11 amino acids. The germline CDR1 and CDR2 sequences are MDHEN and SYDVKM. The CDR3 spells CASSSYTEAFF. The CDR3 nucleotides are TGTGCCAGCAGTTCTTACACTGAAGCTTTCTTT.

V gene TRBV27 combines with J gene TRBJ2-4; D ambiguous. The germline V and J ends were trimmed by 5 bases and 9 bases, with 8 bases remaining between them. The germline gives CDR1 MNHEY, CDR2 SMNVEV (reference sequence). This CDR3 has 11 residues. In DNA form, the CDR3 reads TGTGCCAGCAGTGACACTGGCATTCAGTACTTC. Residues: CASSDTGIQYF.

This sequence joins TRBV19 and TRBJ1-2; 10 positions match TRBD1. The CDR3 extends over 13 amino acids. Germline CDR1 LNHDA, CDR2 SQIVND (reference sequence). V lost 5 bases, J lost 8 bases, and 5 bases stayed unmatched. This CDR3 is CASSGTGVRGYTF. As DNA, the CDR3 is TGTGCCAGTAGTGGGACAGGGGTTCGAGGCTACACCTTC.

The chain recombines TRBV5-1 with TRBJ2-1, with 10 positions matching TRBD1. Per the germline V gene, CDR1 is SGHRS and CDR2 is YFSETQ. The CDR3 sequence is 14 residues long. J lost 4 bases, V lost 3 bases, and 1 base had no gene match. CDR3 DNA sequence: TGCGCCAGCAGCTGGGGACAGGGGTACAATGAGCAGTTCTTC. Residues: CASSWGQGYNEQFF. Using reference TRBV5-1 and TRBJ2-1 for the parts outside the CDR3, the full variable domain is KAGVTQTPRYLIKTRGQQVTLSCSPISGHRSVSWYQQTPGQGLQFLFEYFSETQRNKGNFPGRFSGRQFSNSRSEMNVSTLELGDSALYLCASSWGQGYNEQFFGPGTRLTVL.

This chain uses TRBV9 with TRBJ1-1; D not resolved. The CDR3 is 13 residues long. Germline V gives CDR1 SGDLS, CDR2 YYNGEE. The germline V and J ends were trimmed by 4 bases and 4 bases, with 11 bases remaining between them. CDR3 sequence (DNA): TGTGCCAGCAGCCCTCGGTTTGGCACTGAAGCTTTCTTT. This translates into CASSPRFGTEAFF. The complete variable domain, with remaining parts taken from reference TRBV9 and TRBJ1-1, reads DSGVTQTPKHLITATGQRVTLRCSPRSGDLSVYWYQQSLDQGLQFLIQYYNGEERAKGNILERFSAQQFPDLHSELNLSSLELGDSALYFCASSPRFGTEAFFGQGTRLTVV.

The chain recombines TRBV30 with TRBJ2-7; TRBD1 agrees at 7 bases. The CDR3 is 13 residues long. The V gene's germline CDR1 is GTSNPN and CDR2 SVGIG (reference sequence). The junction had 7 bases not matched to a gene; V was cut back by 5 bases and J by 3 bases. The DNA of the CDR3 is TGTGCCTGGGGGACAGTTGTTATCTACGAGCAGTACTTC. Translated, it gives CAWGTVVIYEQYF.

This clone is a singleton in its sample. The gene calls are TRBV24-1 and TRBJ1-4; 10 nucleotides align to TRBD1. The V segment lost 3 bases and the J segment 8 bases; nucleotides outside the gene matches: 5. The CDR3 consists of 15 residues. CDR1 is KGHDR and CDR2 is SFDVKD in the germline V gene. The CDR3 reads CATSDPKTGGEKLFF. Written as DNA, the CDR3 is TGTGCCACCAGTGATCCGAAGACAGGGGGCGAAAAACTGTTTTTT.

A single count supports this clone. The chain links TRBV6-5 to TRBJ1-2; 10 positions match TRBD1. This CDR3 is 15 amino acids long. Germline-derived CDR1 and CDR2 are MNHEY and SVGAGI. V lost 5 bases and J lost 5; bases outside the gene matches: 8. CDR3 sequence: CASSMTGGRGYGYTF. Here the CDR3 DNA reads TGTGCCAGCAGTATGACAGGGGGCCGGGGTTATGGCTACACCTTC.

This chain joins TRBV15 and TRBJ1-4, with 9 bases that match TRBD1. V shed 0 bases and J 5 bases; nucleotides not matched to a gene: 1. There are 15 residues in the CDR3. Germline lookup yields CDR1 LNHNV and CDR2 YYDKDF (reference sequence). The CDR3 coding sequence is TGTGCCACCAGCAGAGATGGGACAGGGAATGAAAAACTGTTTTTT. It specifies CATSRDGTGNEKLFF.